Presented here are 11 T cell receptor beta chains from one specimen sequenced in a study of blood T cell repertoires in COVID-19. The table came from immunoSEQ multiplex PCR; TCRdb's copy has only in-frame clones and leaves some out. Of 130,000 to 150,000 clones in the sample, over 70% were seen once. The specimen was PBMCs or T cells enriched from blood (not recorded which). These TCRs come from a man aged 60 to 69 who had recovered from COVID-19.

The genes are TRBV6-5 and TRBJ2-5, with a tentative D call TRBD1 (5 bases). V was shortened by 0 bases and J by 1 base, with 9 bases between the two germline ends. Germline V gene sequence: CDR1 MNHEY, CDR2 SVGAGI. The CDR3 extends over 15 amino acids. CDR3 residues: CASSYSGQTQETQYF. In DNA, the CDR3 is TGTGCCAGCAGTTACTCTGGACAAACCCAAGAGACCCAGTACTTC.

The V gene is TRBV19, the J gene TRBJ1-1, with 8 nucleotides matching TRBD1. V was pared by 8 bases and J by 0 bases, with 2 bases of the junction left unmatched. From germline, CDR1 is LNHDA and CDR2 SQIVND (reference sequence). The CDR3 totals 13 residues. CDR3 amino acids: CASRDRLNTEAFF. The DNA for the CDR3 is TGTGCCAGTCGGGACAGGCTGAACACTGAAGCTTTCTTT.

V gene TRBV30 combines with J gene TRBJ2-7; D ambiguous. Deletions cut 3 bases from V and 6 bases from J, with 9 bases between. Germline CDR1 reads GTSNPN; CDR2 reads SVGIG (reference sequence). The CDR3 length is 11 residues. CDR3 residues: CAWSLSGEQYF. The CDR3 coding sequence is TGTGCCTGGAGCCTCAGTGGCGAGCAGTACTTC.

This chain joins TRBV2 and TRBJ2-2; TRBD1 is a possible D gene (5 bases). The CDR3 contains 16 residues. Trimming cost V 2 bases and J 6 bases, with 16 bases left between them. The V gene's germline CDR1 is SNHLY and CDR2 FYNNEI. The CDR3, as DNA: TGTGCCAGCAGTGAAAGGGGCTGGGGCACCTCCGGGGAGCTGTTTTTT. The encoded protein is CASSERGWGTSGELFF.

The chain is built from TRBV4-1 and TRBJ2-3; 7 bases are a match to TRBD1. This CDR3 comprises 15 residues. V was pared by 0 bases and J by 1 base, with 1 base of the junction left unmatched. CDR1 and CDR2 from the germline V gene are MGHRA and YSYEKL. CDR3 nucleotides: TGCGCCAGCAGCCAAGAAGGGACAGGCACAGATACGCAGTATTTT. This translates into CASSQEGTGTDTQYF.

The chain couples TRBV5-1 to TRBJ2-7; D is uncertain. V lost 1 base and J lost 3, with 11 bases in between. Germline loops: CDR1 SGHRS, CDR2 YFSETQ. This CDR3 spans 14 amino acids. Here the CDR3 DNA reads TGCGCCAGCAGCTTGAGAGCACAGCACTACGAGCAGTACTTC. It yields the protein CASSLRAQHYEQYF. Looking up the rest from reference TRBV5-1 and TRBJ2-7 gives the full variable domain: KAGVTQTPRYLIKTRGQQVTLSCSPISGHRSVSWYQQTPGQGLQFLFEYFSETQRNKGNFPGRFSGRQFSNSRSEMNVSTLELGDSALYLCASSLRAQHYEQYFGPGTRLTVT.

The DNA for the CDR3 is TGTGCCAGCAAGGGGGACCTGCGGGCGGAAAAACTGTTTTTT. Amino acids: CASKGDLRAEKLFF. The rearrangement links TRBV28 to TRBJ1-4, with D possibly TRBD1 on 6 matching bases. The CDR3 sequence is 14 residues long. The V end lost 7 bases, the J end lost 8 bases, and 17 bases lay between the germline ends. Germline CDR1 is MDHEN and CDR2 is SYDVKM.

This clone occurred once. The rearrangement uses TRBV27 and TRBJ1-1, with D unclear. The CDR3 covers 13 residues. The V end was cut by 7 bases, the J end by 1 base, with 10 bases between. The germline gives CDR1 MNHEY, CDR2 SMNVEV (reference sequence). The CDR3 region has the DNA TGTGCCAGCATCGGGGTTCCGAACACTGAAGCTTTCTTT. Translated, it gives CASIGVPNTEAFF.

This chain uses TRBV5-6 with TRBJ1-1; possibly TRBD1 for D (6 bases). CDR3 size: 12 residues. Germline CDR1 and CDR2: SGHDT and YYEEEE. V lost 4 bases, J lost 10 bases, and 14 bases lay in between. The CDR3 DNA follows: TGTGCCAGCAGCCACTCGACAGGCGGAGCTTTCTTT. Protein sequence: CASSHSTGGAFF.

CDR3 in amino acids: CAIKGPTGQGAQGYGYTF. The CDR3 DNA reads as TGTGCCATCAAGGGGCCGACGGGACAGGGGGCGCAGGGCTATGGCTACACCTTC. V gene TRBV2 combines with J gene TRBJ1-2; 12 bases are a match to TRBD1. The CDR3 spans 18 residues. V lost 10 bases, J lost 4 bases, and 19 bases stayed unmatched. Germline V gene sequence: CDR1 SNHLY, CDR2 FYNNEI.

On this clone: Other DNA variants within this sample encode the same CDR3. CDR3 coding DNA: TGTGCCAGCAGTCCCTCGGGGAACTATGGCTACACCTTC. Residues: CASSPSGNYGYTF. The chain links TRBV12-3 or TRBV12-4 to TRBJ1-2, with no clear D. The CDR3 length is 13 residues. V was pared by 5 bases and J by 2 bases, with 9 bases between.